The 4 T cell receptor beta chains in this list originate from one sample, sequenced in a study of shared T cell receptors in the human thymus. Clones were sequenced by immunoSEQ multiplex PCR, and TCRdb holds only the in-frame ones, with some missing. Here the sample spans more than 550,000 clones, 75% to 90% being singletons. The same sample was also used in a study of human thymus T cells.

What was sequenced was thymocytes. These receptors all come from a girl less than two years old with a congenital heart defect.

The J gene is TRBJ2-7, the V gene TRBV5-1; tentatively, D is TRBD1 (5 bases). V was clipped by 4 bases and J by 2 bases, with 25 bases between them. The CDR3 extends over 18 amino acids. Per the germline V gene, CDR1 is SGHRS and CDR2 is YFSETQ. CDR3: CASSKVGKMAQGTYEQYF. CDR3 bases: TGCGCCAGCAGCAAGGTTGGGAAAATGGCCCAGGGAACCTACGAGCAGTACTTC.

CDR3 protein: CASSLYDRVGLNTEAFF. The CDR3 nucleotides read TGTGCCAGCAGCTTATATGACAGGGTGGGATTGAACACTGAAGCTTTCTTT. The chain employs TRBV7-9 and TRBJ1-1; 7 nucleotides line up with TRBD1. The junction had 9 bases not matched to a gene; V was cut back by 2 bases and J by 0 bases. In germline, CDR1 is SEHNR, CDR2 FQNEAQ (reference sequence). The CDR3 extends over 17 amino acids.

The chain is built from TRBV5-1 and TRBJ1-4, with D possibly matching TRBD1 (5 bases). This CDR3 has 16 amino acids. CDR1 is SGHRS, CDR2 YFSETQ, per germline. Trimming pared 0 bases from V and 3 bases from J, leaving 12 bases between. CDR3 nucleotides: TGCGCCAGCAGCTTGGTCGGGGGGAGATCTAATGAAAAACTGTTTTTT. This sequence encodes CASSLVGGRSNEKLFF.

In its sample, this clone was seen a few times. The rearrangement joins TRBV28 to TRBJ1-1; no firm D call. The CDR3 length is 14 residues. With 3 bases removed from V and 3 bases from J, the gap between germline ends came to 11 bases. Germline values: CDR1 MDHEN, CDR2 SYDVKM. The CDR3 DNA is TGTGCCAGCAGTTTTGCCCCGAGGGACACTGAAGCTTTCTTT. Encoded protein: CASSFAPRDTEAFF.